A single sample gave rise to the 16 T cell receptor beta chains below, sequenced in a study of blood T cell repertoires in COVID-19. This table comes from immunoSEQ multiplex PCR, and its TCRdb copy is limited to in-frame clones, with some not included. The table includes roughly 400,000 clones, around 87% detected once. The sample was PBMCs or T cells enriched from blood (not recorded which). The receptors derive from a woman aged 45-59 years who had recovered from COVID-19.

The V gene is TRBV11-2, the J gene TRBJ2-7, with 7 bases lining up with TRBD2. CDR1 is SGHAT and CDR2 is FQNNGV in the germline V gene. V was clipped by 5 bases and J by 6 bases; unmatched bases: 10. This CDR3 is built from 14 residues. The CDR3 region is CASSIWGGGLEQYF. CDR3 bases: TGTGCCAGCAGCATCTGGGGGGGTGGACTCGAGCAGTACTTC. The full variable domain, with the rest looked up from reference TRBV11-2 and TRBJ2-7, is EAGVAQSPRYKIIEKRQSVAFWCNPISGHATLYWYQQILGQGPKLLIQFQNNGVVDDSQLPKDRFSAERLKGVDSTLKIQPAKLEDSAVYLCASSIWGGGLEQYFGPGTRLTVT.

The chain carries TRBV19 and TRBJ1-3; tentatively, D is TRBD1 (5 bases). V gave up 6 bases and J gave up 7 bases, with 16 bases separating them. CDR1 and CDR2 (germline): LNHDA, SQIVND (reference sequence). CDR3 length equals 14 residues. The CDR3 region is CASSTGGHRNTIYF. The CDR3 bases are TGTGCCAGTAGCACGGGTGGACACAGGAACACCATATATTTT.

The genes are TRBV7-2 and TRBJ1-5; D is undetermined. V was trimmed by 2 bases and J by 1 base, leaving 9 bases between them. CDR3 size: 15 residues. Germline V CDR1 and CDR2: SGHTA, FQGNSA. CDR3 nucleotides: TGTGCCAGCAGCTTAAGTGATCTAAGCAATCAGCCCCAGCATTTT. This gives the protein CASSLSDLSNQPQHF. Looking up the rest from reference TRBV7-2 and TRBJ1-5 gives the full variable domain: GAGVSQSPSNKVTEKGKDVELRCDPISGHTALYWYRQSLGQGLEFLIYFQGNSAPDKSGLPSDRFSAERTGGSVSTLTIQRTQQEDSAVYLCASSLSDLSNQPQHFGDGTRLSIL.

The V gene is TRBV19, the J gene TRBJ2-1, with D maybe TRBD1 (5 bases). The CDR3 is 12 amino acids. Looked up from germline, CDR1 is LNHDA and CDR2 is SQIVND (reference sequence). Trimming shortened V by 9 bases and J by 1 base, and 7 bases separated the two germline ends. The CDR3 DNA reads TGTGCCAGCAGGGTTTCCTACAATGAGCAGTTCTTC. Its translation is CASRVSYNEQFF.

V gene TRBV6-2 or TRBV6-3 combines with J gene TRBJ2-6; D is undetermined. Trimming left V 4 bases short and J 0 bases short, with 10 bases between. Germline CDR1 and CDR2: MNHEY and SVGEGT. This CDR3 contains 16 residues. Here the CDR3 reads CASSWAFSSGANVLTF. Written as DNA, the CDR3 is TGTGCCAGCAGTTGGGCTTTCAGCTCTGGGGCCAACGTCCTGACTTTC.

This CDR3 is CASSQGGLSNYGYTF. CDR3 in DNA: TGTGCCAGCAGCCAAGGGGGCCTCTCTAACTATGGCTACACCTTC. The genes are TRBV4-2 and TRBJ1-2, with a tentative D call TRBD1 (5 bases). V was shortened by 1 base and J by 0 bases, with 9 bases between the two germline ends. Germline CDR1 and CDR2: LGHNA and YNFKEQ. This CDR3 is built from 15 residues.

This chain joins TRBV5-6 and TRBJ1-6; 9 bases map to TRBD1. The V and J ends lost 2 bases and 7 bases, in that order; junction bases with no gene match: 4. There are 15 residues in the CDR3. CDR1 is SGHDT, CDR2 YYEEEE, per germline. CDR3 nucleotide sequence: TGTGCCAGCAGCTTACAGGGGGCGCGGAATTCACCCCTCCACTTT. Amino acid sequence: CASSLQGARNSPLHF. The entire variable domain, with the rest obtained from reference TRBV5-6 and TRBJ1-6, is as follows: DAGVTQSPTHLIKTRGQQVTLRCSPKSGHDTVSWYQQALGQGPQFIFQYYEEEERQRGNFPDRFSGHQFPNYSSELNVNALLLGDSALYLCASSLQGARNSPLHFGNGTRLTVT.

The CDR3 sequence: CASSSQEYGYTF. The CDR3 DNA is TGTGCCAGCAGCAGTCAGGAATATGGCTACACCTTC. The V call is TRBV9, the J call TRBJ1-2, with D unclear. The CDR3 has 12 amino acids. The germline V and J ends were trimmed by 4 bases and 5 bases, with 9 bases remaining between them. The germline V gene has CDR1 SGDLS and CDR2 YYNGEE. Together with reference TRBV9 and TRBJ1-2, the CDR3 gives the full variable domain: DSGVTQTPKHLITATGQRVTLRCSPRSGDLSVYWYQQSLDQGLQFLIQYYNGEERAKGNILERFSAQQFPDLHSELNLSSLELGDSALYFCASSSQEYGYTFGSGTRLTVV.

The V gene is TRBV5-1, the J gene TRBJ1-3; TRBD1 matches 9 bases. The germline CDR1 and CDR2 sequences are SGHRS and YFSETQ. V lost 4 bases to trimming and J lost 2 bases; unmatched junction nucleotides: 4. The CDR3 is made up of 15 amino acids. CDR3 residues: CASSPGQGTGNTIYF. CDR3 sequence (DNA): TGCGCCAGCAGCCCCGGACAGGGGACTGGAAACACCATATATTTT.

The rearrangement links TRBV7-3 to TRBJ1-1; D uncertain. CDR1 and CDR2 from the germline V gene are SGHTA and FQGTGA. The CDR3 extends over 14 amino acids. The V end lost 8 bases, the J end lost 3 bases, and 16 bases lay between the germline ends. CDR3 sequence reads: CASRLDLRDTEAFF. The CDR3 DNA follows: TGTGCCAGCCGCCTCGATCTTCGGGACACTGAAGCTTTCTTT.

The chain's CDR3 is CASSLSRTGTGELFF. The CDR3 DNA reads as TGTGCCAGCAGTTTAAGCCGGACAGGCACCGGGGAGCTGTTTTTT. The chain employs TRBV27 and TRBJ2-2, with TRBD1 matching over 7 bases. Germline V gives CDR1 MNHEY, CDR2 SMNVEV (reference sequence). V shed 2 bases, J shed 4 bases, and the junction held 4 bases outside the gene matches. This CDR3 has 15 amino acids.

The V gene is TRBV2, the J gene TRBJ1-6, with TRBD1 matching over 7 bases. CDR1 is SNHLY, CDR2 FYNNEI, per germline. V was clipped by 6 bases and J by 8 bases; unmatched bases: 7. The CDR3 runs 14 residues. Here the CDR3 DNA reads TGTGCCAGCAGGCCGACAGGGAGCTATTCACCCCTCCACTTT. Translation: CASRPTGSYSPLHF.

The V gene is TRBV7-2, the J gene TRBJ2-3; 8 nucleotides line up with TRBD1. The CDR3 has 16 residues. In germline, CDR1 is SGHTA, CDR2 FQGNSA. V dropped 5 bases and J dropped 6; count of bases not matched to a gene: 13. The CDR3 region is CASSQSGTGPLDTQYF. CDR3 nucleotide sequence: TGTGCCAGCAGCCAGAGTGGGACAGGTCCCTTGGATACGCAGTATTTT.

The rearrangement uses TRBV6-5 and TRBJ1-1; possible D gene TRBD1, 6 bases. The CDR3 extends over 15 amino acids. CDR1 and CDR2 (germline): MNHEY, SVGAGI. Deletions cut 2 bases from V and 4 bases from J, with 14 bases between. The CDR3 protein is CASSYVTGKGTEAFF. The CDR3 DNA follows: TGTGCCAGCAGTTACGTCACAGGGAAGGGCACTGAAGCTTTCTTT.

The V call is TRBV6-5, the J call TRBJ2-5; no clear D gene. The CDR3 is 11 residues long. V gave up 6 bases and J gave up 2 bases, with 4 bases separating them. Germline assignment: CDR1 MNHEY and CDR2 SVGAGI. CDR3 DNA: TGTGCCAGCAGGCGACAAGAGACCCAGTACTTC. It is translated as CASRRQETQYF.

The rearrangement uses TRBV7-9 and TRBJ1-1; possibly TRBD1 for D (5 bases). Germline-derived CDR1 and CDR2 are SEHNR and FQNEAQ (reference sequence). The V end was cut by 5 bases, the J end by 11 bases, with 12 bases between. This CDR3 has 11 residues. CDR3 in amino acids: CASSLGTGAFF. DNA of the CDR3: TGTGCCAGCAGCCTAGGGACTGGGGCTTTCTTT.